This TCR beta chain was recorded in a study of T cells in localized non-small cell lung cancer (dated by TCRdb to about 2020). A note on the overall study: The study examined T cell repertoires in 236 patients with early-stage NSCLC and compared tumors with uninvolved tumor-adjacent lungs. All 250 or so NSCLC patients in the cohort were treatment-naive and had localized lung tumors that were resected. A mean age of around 69 years was recorded for the NSCLC patients, of whom 120 to 150 were male and about a hundred were female.

Only one count was recorded for this clone. The specificity of this receptor is unknown. Base qualities were left out, and no much larger clone turns up one base away. The CDR3 starts with the cysteine, ends with the phenylalanine, and has 13 residues. Only the CDR3 DNA is retained, 39 bases long and in frame from the first base. Between the V and J ends, shortened by 6 bases and 7 bases respectively, the junction contains 15 bases. In the germline V gene, CDR1 corresponds to SQVTM and CDR2 to ANQGSEA. The immunoSEQ Assay was used to sequence TCR beta CDR3 regions from DNA. Per the source publication's procedure: T cell density was computed as TCR beta template counts normalized to usable DNA estimated by amplifying housekeeping genes. Richness was estimated with the preseqR package, extrapolating to 400,000 templates for PBMC samples and 120,000 templates for tissue samples. Clonality was defined as one minus Pielou's evenness. Differential abundance testing on productive amino-acid clonotypes, with a minimum total count of 5 and an alpha of 0.1, was used to identify tissue-enriched TCRs. The Jaccard Index and the Morisita Overlap Index were used to measure repertoire overlap between compartments. GLIPH grouped TCR beta CDR3s together with public tetramer-defined viral CDR3s, and a viral motif had to include at least three viral sequences and also show V-gene enrichment. The table comes from immuneACCESS by way of TCRdb, which keeps in-frame sequences with V and J called. Part of the clones is missing from these tables; in studies checked, under half for an unresolved V gene and the rest for unknown reasons. The V and J calls and clone size were taken over from that table, and D and trimming were inferred from the DNA. The sample has over 25,000 clones on record, roughly 80% of them singletons. Roughly 31% of the sample lies in the top ten.

At diagnosis, peripheral blood, uninvolved tumor-adjacent lung and tumor were collected and were preserved as a mix of fresh-frozen and FFPE material. For TCR repertoire profiling, the blood samples were analyzed as peripheral blood mononuclear cells. What the work shows at the level of the full study, not this receptor alone: Uninvolved tumor-adjacent lung showed the highest T cell clonality, higher than tumor, which suggests more focused antigenic responses in the adjacent lung. Because the study design was exploratory, TCR variables were selected using unadjusted p-values without false-discovery rate correction. A median of approximately 50 of the top 100 tumor clones turned up in the paired uninvolved adjacent lung, and approximately 30 of those clones also ranked among the top 100 of that same adjacent lung. Because multi-region tumor sequencing was not performed, intratumor heterogeneity could not be ruled out. Longer overall survival was associated with higher blood T cell density, whereas shorter survival was associated with higher adjacent-lung clonality.

This TCR was sampled from a male donor older than 55 with stage II squamous cell lung carcinoma. The rearranged segments are TRBV29-1 and TRBJ1-4; a weak D assignment points to TRBD1 (6 bases agree). The material sequenced was peripheral blood, taken before any cancer treatment. The nucleotides are TGCAGCGTGGATTCCAGGGGAAGTGAAAAACTGTTTTTT. The translation is CSVDSRGSEKLFF.